This T cell receptor (beta chain) was identified in a study of T cells in Graves' hyperthyroidism and ophthalmopathy. Study information: Staff took peripheral blood when the initial diagnosis was made, before any treatment began. Overall study findings and caveats: Ophthalmopathy was model-predicted a median roughly 6.3 months pre-onset. Researchers report that a 13 V-J model separated ophthalmopathy from stable hyperthyroidism.

The CDR3 extends over 16 amino acids. Germline values: CDR1 SGHNT, CDR2 YYREEE (reference sequence). J was trimmed by 6 bases and V by 0 bases; bases with no gene match: 9. A note on this clonotype: Its antigen is unknown.

Regions amplified from RNA transcripts were the TCR beta CDR3 regions. The TCR CDR3 was amplified in a first-round RT-PCR using the HTBI primer set. From the multiplex PCR reads, TCRdb called clonotypes with MiXCR, one entry per CDR3 protein. Of hundreds of thousands of distinct CDR3 sequences in the sample, less than 15% are singletons; the top ten hold 9.2%. The chain carries TRBV5-4 and TRBJ2-3; 8 bases agree with TRBD2. The sequenced material came from blood. This sequence originates from a woman aged 18-29 years with Graves' hyperthyroidism. In nucleotides, the CDR3 is TGTGCCAGCAGCTTGGCCGGGGGGGGGACACCTGATACGCAGTATTTT. This encodes CASSLAGGGTPDTQYF. Filled out from reference TRBV5-4 and TRBJ2-3, the complete variable domain reads ETGVTQSPTHLIKTRGQQVTLRCSSQSGHNTVSWYQQALGQGPQFIFQYYREEENGRGNFPPRFSGLQFPNYSSELNVNALELDDSALYLCASSLAGGGTPDTQYFGPGTRLTVL.